One TCR beta chain is described in this entry. A junction boundary mismatches the germline segment, possibly from a read error. TCRbeta libraries were built with three rounds of nested PCR, modified from ARM-PCR. TCRdb processed the multiplex PCR reads anew with MiXCR; each CDR3 protein has one entry. Of approximately 110,000 distinct CDR3 sequences listed, about 61% are singletons. This sample's RNA came from whole unsorted tissue. The normal lung tissue was taken more than 3 cm from the tumor edge. This specimen belongs to a study of tumor and adjacent non-tumor tissue in lung cancer. The germline CDR1 and CDR2 sequences are MNHNS and SASEGT. The CDR3 runs to 13 residues.

This clonotype originated in a man aged 55 to 70 with non-small cell lung cancer. V and J are TRBV6-1 and TRBJ1-6; D gene uncertain. The material sequenced was distant non-tumor lung tissue. For the CDR3, the DNA is TGTGCCAACAGTGGCCGAAGTAATTCACCCCTCCACTTC. It specifies CANSGRSNSPLHF.